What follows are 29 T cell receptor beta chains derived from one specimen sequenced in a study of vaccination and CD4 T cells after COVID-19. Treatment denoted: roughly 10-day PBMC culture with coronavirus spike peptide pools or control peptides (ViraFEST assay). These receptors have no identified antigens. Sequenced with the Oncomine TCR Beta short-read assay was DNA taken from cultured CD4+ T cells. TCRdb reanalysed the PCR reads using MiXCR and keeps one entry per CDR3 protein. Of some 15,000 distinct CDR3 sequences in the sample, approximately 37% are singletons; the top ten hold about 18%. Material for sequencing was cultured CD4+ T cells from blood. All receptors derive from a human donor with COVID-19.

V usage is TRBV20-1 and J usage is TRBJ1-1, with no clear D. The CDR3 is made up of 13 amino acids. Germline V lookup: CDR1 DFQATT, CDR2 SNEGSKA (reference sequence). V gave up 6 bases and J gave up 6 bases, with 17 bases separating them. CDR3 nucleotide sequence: TGCAGTGCCTCGGAGCCAGGCTCCCCTGAAGCTTTCTTT. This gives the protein CSASEPGSPEAFF.

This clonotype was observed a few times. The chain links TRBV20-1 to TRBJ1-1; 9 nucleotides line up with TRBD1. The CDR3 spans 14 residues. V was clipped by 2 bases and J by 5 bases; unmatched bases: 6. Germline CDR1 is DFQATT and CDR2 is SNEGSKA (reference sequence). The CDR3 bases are TGCAGTGCTAGACCTGGGACAGGGAGGACTGAAGCTTTCTTT. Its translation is CSARPGTGRTEAFF.

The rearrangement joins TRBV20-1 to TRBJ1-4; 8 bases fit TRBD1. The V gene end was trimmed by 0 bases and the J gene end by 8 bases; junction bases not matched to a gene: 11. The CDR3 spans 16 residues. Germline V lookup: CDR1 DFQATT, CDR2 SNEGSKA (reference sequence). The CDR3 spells CSARDPGTGGNEKLFF. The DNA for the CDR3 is TGCAGTGCTAGAGATCCGGGGACAGGAGGGAACGAAAAACTGTTTTTT.

CDR3 DNA sequence: TGTGCCCCCTCGCCGACAGGGCAGATTAAGACAGATACGCAGTATTTT. This gives the protein CAPSPTGQIKTDTQYF. The chain carries TRBV15 and TRBJ2-3; the match to TRBD1 covers 7 bases. V shed 11 bases and J 3 bases; nucleotides not matched to a gene: 17. CDR1 is LNHNV and CDR2 is YYDKDF in the germline V gene (reference sequence). The CDR3 contains 16 residues.

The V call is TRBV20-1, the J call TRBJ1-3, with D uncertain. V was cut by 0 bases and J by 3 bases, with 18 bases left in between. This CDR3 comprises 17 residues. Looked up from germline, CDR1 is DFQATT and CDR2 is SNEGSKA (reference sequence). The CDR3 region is CSARDRDSAKSGNTIYF. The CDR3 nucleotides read TGCAGTGCTAGAGATAGAGACTCCGCGAAGAGTGGAAACACCATATATTTT.

The CDR3 sequence: CASSTVQGTPEAFF. The CDR3 nucleotides are TGTGCCAGCAGCACCGTACAGGGGACCCCTGAAGCTTTCTTT. V and J are TRBV5-4 and TRBJ1-1; the match to TRBD1 covers 7 bases. This CDR3 has 14 residues. With 4 bases clipped from V and 6 bases from J, the junction kept 9 bases outside the gene matches. The germline gives CDR1 SGHNT, CDR2 YYREEE (reference sequence).

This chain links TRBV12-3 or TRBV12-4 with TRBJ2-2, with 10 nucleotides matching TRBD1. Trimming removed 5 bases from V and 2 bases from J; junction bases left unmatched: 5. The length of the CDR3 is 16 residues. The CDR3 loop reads CASSEGQGPNTGELFF. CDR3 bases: TGTGCCAGCAGTGAGGGACAGGGGCCTAACACCGGGGAGCTGTTTTTT.

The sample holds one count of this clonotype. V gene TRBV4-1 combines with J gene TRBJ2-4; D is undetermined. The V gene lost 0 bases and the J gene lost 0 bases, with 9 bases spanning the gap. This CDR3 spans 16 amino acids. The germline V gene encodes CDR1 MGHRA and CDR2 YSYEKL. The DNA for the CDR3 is TGCGCCAGCAGCCAAGAGGGGATACTAGCCAAAAACATTCAGTACTTC. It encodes CASSQEGILAKNIQYF.

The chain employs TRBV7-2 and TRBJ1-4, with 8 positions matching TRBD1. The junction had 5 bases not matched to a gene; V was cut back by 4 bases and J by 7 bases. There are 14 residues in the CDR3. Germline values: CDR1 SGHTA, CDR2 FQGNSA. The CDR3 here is CASSSRQGIEKLFF. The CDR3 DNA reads TGTGCCAGCAGCTCCCGACAGGGGATTGAAAAACTGTTTTTT. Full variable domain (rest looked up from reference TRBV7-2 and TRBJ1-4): GAGVSQSPSNKVTEKGKDVELRCDPISGHTALYWYRQSLGQGLEFLIYFQGNSAPDKSGLPSDRFSAERTGGSVSTLTIQRTQQEDSAVYLCASSSRQGIEKLFFGSGTQLSVL.

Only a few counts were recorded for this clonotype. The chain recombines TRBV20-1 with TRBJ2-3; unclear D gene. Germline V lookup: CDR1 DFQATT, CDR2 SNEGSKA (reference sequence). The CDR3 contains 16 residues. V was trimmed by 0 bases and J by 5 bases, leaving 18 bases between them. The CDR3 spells CSARDPLWRGGDTQYF. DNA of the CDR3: TGCAGTGCTAGAGACCCCCTTTGGAGAGGTGGAGATACGCAGTATTTT.

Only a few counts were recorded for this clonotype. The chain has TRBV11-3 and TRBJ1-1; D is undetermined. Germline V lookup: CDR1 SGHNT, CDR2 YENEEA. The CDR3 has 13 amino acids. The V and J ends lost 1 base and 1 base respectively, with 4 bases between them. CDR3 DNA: TGTGCCAGCAGCTTAGGGGGGAACACTGAAGCTTTCTTT. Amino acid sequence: CASSLGGNTEAFF.

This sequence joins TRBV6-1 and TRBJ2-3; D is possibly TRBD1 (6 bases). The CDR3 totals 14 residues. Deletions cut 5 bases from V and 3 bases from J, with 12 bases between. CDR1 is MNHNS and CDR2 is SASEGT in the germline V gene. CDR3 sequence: CASSRLQGTDTQYF. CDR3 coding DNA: TGTGCCAGCAGTCGCCTACAGGGTACAGATACGCAGTATTTT.

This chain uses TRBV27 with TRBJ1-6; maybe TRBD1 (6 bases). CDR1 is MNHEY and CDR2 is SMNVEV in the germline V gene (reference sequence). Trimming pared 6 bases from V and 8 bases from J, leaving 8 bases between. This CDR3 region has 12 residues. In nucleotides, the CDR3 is TGTGCCAGCAGACAGGGCGATTCACCCCTCCACTTT. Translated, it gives CASRQGDSPLHF.

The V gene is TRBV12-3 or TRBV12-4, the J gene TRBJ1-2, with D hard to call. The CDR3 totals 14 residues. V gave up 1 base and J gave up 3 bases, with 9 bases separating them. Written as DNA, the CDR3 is TGTGCCAGCAGTTTAGTCGGGAGGTACTATGGCTACACCTTC. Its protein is CASSLVGRYYGYTF.

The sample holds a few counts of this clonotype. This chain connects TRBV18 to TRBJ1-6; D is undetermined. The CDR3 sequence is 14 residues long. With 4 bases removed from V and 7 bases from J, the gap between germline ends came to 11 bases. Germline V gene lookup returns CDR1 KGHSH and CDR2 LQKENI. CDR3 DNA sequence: TGTGCCAGCTCACGGGGTGGTGCAAATTCACCCCTCCACTTT. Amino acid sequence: CASSRGGANSPLHF.

In DNA, the CDR3 is TGCAGTGCCGCGGCACCCTGGGACTATGGCTACACCTTC. Translating gives CSAAAPWDYGYTF. V gene TRBV20-1 combines with J gene TRBJ1-2; D is ambiguous. Germline loops: CDR1 DFQATT, CDR2 SNEGSKA (reference sequence). The V and J ends lost 6 bases and 3 bases respectively, with 14 bases between them. The CDR3 sequence is 13 residues long.

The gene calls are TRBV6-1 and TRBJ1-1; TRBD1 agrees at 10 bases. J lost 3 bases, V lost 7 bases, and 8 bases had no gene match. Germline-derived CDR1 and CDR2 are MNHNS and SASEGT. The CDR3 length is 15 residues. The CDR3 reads CASKTGGASDTEAFF. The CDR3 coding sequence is TGTGCCAGCAAGACAGGGGGCGCGAGTGACACTGAAGCTTTCTTT.

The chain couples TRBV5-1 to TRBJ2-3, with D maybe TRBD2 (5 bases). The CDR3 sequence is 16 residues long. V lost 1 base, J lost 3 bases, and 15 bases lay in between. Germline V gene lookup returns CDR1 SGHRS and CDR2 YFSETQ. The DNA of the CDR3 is TGCGCCAGCAGCTTGTTAGCGAGCAGATCAACAGATACGCAGTATTTT. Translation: CASSLLASRSTDTQYF.

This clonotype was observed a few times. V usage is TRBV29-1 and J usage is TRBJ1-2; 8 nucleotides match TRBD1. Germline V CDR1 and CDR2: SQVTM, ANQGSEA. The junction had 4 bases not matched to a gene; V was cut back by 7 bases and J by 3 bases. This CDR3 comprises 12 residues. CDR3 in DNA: TGCAGCGCGACAGGGGACGACTATGGCTACACCTTC. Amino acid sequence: CSATGDDYGYTF.

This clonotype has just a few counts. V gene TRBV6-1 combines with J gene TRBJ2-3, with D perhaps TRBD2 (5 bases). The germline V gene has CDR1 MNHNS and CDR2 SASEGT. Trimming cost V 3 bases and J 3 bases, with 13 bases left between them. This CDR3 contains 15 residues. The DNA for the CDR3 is TGTGCCAGCAGTGAGACGGGAACGGGGACAGATACGCAGTATTTT. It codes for CASSETGTGTDTQYF.

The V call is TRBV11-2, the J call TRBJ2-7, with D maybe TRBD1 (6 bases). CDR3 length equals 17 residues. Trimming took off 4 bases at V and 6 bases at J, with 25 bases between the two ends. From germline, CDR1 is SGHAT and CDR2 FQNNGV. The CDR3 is CASSSGTRTLGAGEQYF. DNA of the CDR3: TGTGCCAGCAGCTCGGGGACACGGACATTGGGGGCCGGCGAGCAGTACTTC.

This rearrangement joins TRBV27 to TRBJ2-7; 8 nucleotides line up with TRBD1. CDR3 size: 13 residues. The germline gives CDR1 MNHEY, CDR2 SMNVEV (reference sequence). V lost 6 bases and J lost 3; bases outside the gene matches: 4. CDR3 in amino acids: CASSGTGLYEQYF. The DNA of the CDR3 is TGTGCCAGCAGCGGGACAGGCCTCTACGAGCAGTACTTC.

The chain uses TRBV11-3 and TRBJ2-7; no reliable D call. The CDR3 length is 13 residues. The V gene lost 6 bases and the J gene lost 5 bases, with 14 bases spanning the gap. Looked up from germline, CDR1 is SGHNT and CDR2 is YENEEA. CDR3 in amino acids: CASRNSGYDEQYF. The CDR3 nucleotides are TGTGCCAGCAGAAACTCCGGGTATGACGAGCAGTACTTC.

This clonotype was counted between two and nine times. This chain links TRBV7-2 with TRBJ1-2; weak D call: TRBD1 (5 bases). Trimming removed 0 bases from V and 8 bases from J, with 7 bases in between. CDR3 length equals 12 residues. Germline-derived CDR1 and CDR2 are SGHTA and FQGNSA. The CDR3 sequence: CASSLAQGGYTF. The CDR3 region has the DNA TGTGCCAGCAGCTTAGCCCAGGGAGGCTACACCTTC.

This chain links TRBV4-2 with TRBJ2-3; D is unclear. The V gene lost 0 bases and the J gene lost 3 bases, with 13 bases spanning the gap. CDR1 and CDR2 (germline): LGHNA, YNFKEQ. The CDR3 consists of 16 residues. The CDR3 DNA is TGTGCCAGCAGCCAAGAGGGCCCCCCGAGGACAGATACGCAGTATTTT. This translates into CASSQEGPPRTDTQYF.

The CDR3 sequence is CSATLGLAGGSDTQYF. In DNA form, the CDR3 reads TGCAGTGCTACTCTTGGACTAGCGGGGGGGAGTGATACGCAGTATTTT. The V call is TRBV20-1, the J call TRBJ2-3; TRBD2 matches 15 bases. V gave up 4 bases and J gave up 6 bases; unmatched junction bases: 8. This CDR3 region has 16 residues. Germline V CDR1 and CDR2: DFQATT, SNEGSKA (reference sequence).

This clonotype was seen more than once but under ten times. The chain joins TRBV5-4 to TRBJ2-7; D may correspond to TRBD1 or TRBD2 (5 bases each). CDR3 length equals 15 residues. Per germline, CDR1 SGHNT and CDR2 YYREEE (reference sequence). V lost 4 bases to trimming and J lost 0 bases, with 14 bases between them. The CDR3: CASSGGPDSSYEQYF. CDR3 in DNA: TGTGCCAGCAGCGGAGGACCCGACAGCTCCTACGAGCAGTACTTC.

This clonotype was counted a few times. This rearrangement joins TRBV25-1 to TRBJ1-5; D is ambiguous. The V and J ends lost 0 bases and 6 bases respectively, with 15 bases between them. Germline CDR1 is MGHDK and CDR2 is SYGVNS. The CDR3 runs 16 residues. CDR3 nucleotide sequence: TGTGCCAGCAGTGAATATGCGCCCCCTCGGAGTCAGCCCCAGCATTTT. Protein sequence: CASSEYAPPRSQPQHF.

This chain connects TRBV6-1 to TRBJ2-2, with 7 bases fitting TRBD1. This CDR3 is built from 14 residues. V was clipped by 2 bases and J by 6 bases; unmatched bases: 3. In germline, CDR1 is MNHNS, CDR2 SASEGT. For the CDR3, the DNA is TGTGCCAGCAGTGAAAGGGGGCGGGCCGGGGAGCTGTTTTTT. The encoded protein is CASSERGRAGELFF.